These T cell receptor beta chains were read from a single sample in a study of technical replicates of blood from a few donors. Assay used: immunoSEQ multiplex PCR; TCRdb lists only in-frame clones, some missing. The table includes 13,000 or so clones, 86% detected once. Specimen: PBMCs. Receptors were obtained from a human donor in good health. Each CDR3 is given with its conserved first and last residue. D genes are given only for firm matches. For some rows the clone size is stated as once, few or many, or as a class when expanded; others skip it.

D gene	CDR3 length	V gene	clone size	J gene	CDR3 protein	CDR3 DNA
TRBD2	13	TRBV30	-	TRBJ2-5	CAWRLAGGETQYF	TGTGCCTGGAGACTAGCGGGAGGGGAGACCCAGTACTTC
TRBD1	15	TRBV28	-	TRBJ2-5	CASSLSGTGEETQYF	TGTGCCAGCAGTTTATCAGGGACAGGGGAAGAGACCCAGTACTTC
-	17	TRBV19	-	TRBJ1-5	CASSIVGAGLTGQPQHF	TGTGCCAGTAGTATAGTGGGGGCTGGACTCACAGGCCAGCCCCAGCATTTT
TRBD1	17	TRBV4-2	-	TRBJ1-4	CASRPQDRGEGNEKLFF	TGTGCCAGCAGGCCCCAGGACAGGGGGGAGGGTAATGAAAAACTGTTTTTT
TRBD2	14	TRBV27	once	TRBJ2-5	CASSHGLAGETQYF	TGTGCCAGCAGTCACGGACTAGCGGGAGAGACCCAGTACTTC
-	15	TRBV15	-	TRBJ2-7	CATSSRTGHSYEQYF	TGTGCCACCAGCAGTAGGACGGGACACTCCTACGAGCAGTACTTC
-	11	TRBV2	-	TRBJ1-1	CASSVMGGAFF	TGTGCCAGCAGTGTGATGGGGGGGGCTTTCTTT
TRBD1	15	TRBV7-9	-	TRBJ1-1	CASSLRDRVGTEAFF	TGTGCCAGCAGCTTACGGGACAGGGTTGGCACTGAAGCTTTCTTT
TRBD2	13	TRBV28	-	TRBJ2-2	CASTPGGTGELFF	TGTGCCAGCACCCCGGGAGGCACCGGGGAGCTGTTTTTT
-	13	TRBV19	-	TRBJ1-2	CASSPFKGYGYTF	TGTGCCAGCTCGCCCTTTAAGGGGTATGGCTACACCTTC
-	14	TRBV25-1	once	TRBJ2-5	CASSERGFQETQYF	TGTGCCAGCAGTGAAAGGGGTTTCCAAGAGACCCAGTACTTC
-	11	TRBV6-1	-	TRBJ2-1	CASSEINEQFF	TGTGCCAGCAGTGAAATAAATGAGCAGTTCTTC
-	14	TRBV6-6	-	TRBJ1-1	CASSRDRTNTEAFF	TGTGCCAGCAGTCGAGACAGAACGAACACTGAAGCTTTCTTT
-	15	TRBV7-2	-	TRBJ2-2	CASSSGTWNTGELFF	TGTGCCAGCAGCTCCGGGACTTGGAACACCGGGGAGCTGTTTTTT
TRBD1	15	TRBV27	-	TRBJ1-1	CASSRMGQGNTEAFF	TGTGCCAGCAGTCGCATGGGACAGGGGAACACTGAAGCTTTCTTT
TRBD2	15	TRBV30	once	TRBJ2-7	CAWSGRGGSLFEQYF	TGTGCCTGGTCGGGTCGTGGCGGGAGTTTGTTTGAGCAGTACTTC
-	15	TRBV19	-	TRBJ1-1	CASSMGGGRRTEAFF	TGTGCCAGTAGTATGGGAGGGGGGCGCCGCACTGAAGCTTTCTTT
TRBD1	15	TRBV28	-	TRBJ2-7	CASSGAGQGSNEQYF	TGTGCCAGCAGTGGGGCGGGACAGGGATCGAACGAGCAGTACTTC
-	16	TRBV27	-	TRBJ1-1	CASSLSSAVESTEAFF	TGTGCCAGCAGTTTATCTTCCGCGGTTGAAAGCACTGAAGCTTTCTTT
TRBD1	15	TRBV28	-	TRBJ1-2	CASSLSTGWSYGYTF	TGTGCCAGCAGTTTATCGACAGGGTGGAGCTATGGCTACACCTTC
TRBD2	21	TRBV4-1	-	TRBJ2-1	CASSQAGHRGTSGSDYNEQFF	TGCGCCAGCAGCCAAGCTGGGCATCGGGGTACTAGCGGGAGTGACTACAATGAGCAGTTCTTC
TRBD2	15	TRBV9	-	TRBJ2-7	CASSVWASGNYEQYF	TGTGCCAGCAGCGTCTGGGCTAGCGGGAACTACGAGCAGTACTTC
TRBD1	14	TRBV18	-	TRBJ2-1	CASSPGQGINEQFF	TGTGCCAGCTCTCCCGGACAGGGGATTAATGAGCAGTTCTTC
-	15	TRBV5-1	-	TRBJ2-3	CASSLVGGSTDTQYF	TGCGCCAGCAGCTTAGTTGGGGGCAGCACAGATACGCAGTATTTT
TRBD1	16	TRBV2	-	TRBJ2-1	CASSFWDRGEFNEQFF	TGTGCCAGCAGTTTCTGGGACAGGGGGGAGTTCAATGAGCAGTTCTTC
TRBD1	16	TRBV18	-	TRBJ2-7	CASSPDLGQGSHEQYF	TGTGCCAGCTCACCCGATTTGGGACAGGGGTCACACGAGCAGTACTTC
TRBD1	16	TRBV27	-	TRBJ2-3	CASSFGQGPSTDTQYF	TGTGCCAGCAGTTTCGGACAGGGGCCCTCCACAGATACGCAGTATTTT
TRBD2	15	TRBV11-1	-	TRBJ2-7	CASSLVASGSYEQYF	TGTGCCAGCAGCTTAGTGGCTAGCGGGAGTTACGAGCAGTACTTC
-	15	TRBV5-1	few	TRBJ1-1	CASSASRQESTEAFF	TGCGCCAGCAGCGCGTCCCGACAGGAGAGCACTGAAGCTTTCTTT